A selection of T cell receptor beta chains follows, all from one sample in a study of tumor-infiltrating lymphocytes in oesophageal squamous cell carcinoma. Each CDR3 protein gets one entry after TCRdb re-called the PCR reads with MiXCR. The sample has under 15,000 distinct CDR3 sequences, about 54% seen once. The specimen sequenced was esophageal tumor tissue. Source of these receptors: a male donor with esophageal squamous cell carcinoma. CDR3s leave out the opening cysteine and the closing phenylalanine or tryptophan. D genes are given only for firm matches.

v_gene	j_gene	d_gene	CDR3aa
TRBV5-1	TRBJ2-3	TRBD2	ASSTGGPQLDTQY
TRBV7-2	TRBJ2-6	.	ASSLIAGANVLT
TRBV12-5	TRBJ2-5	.	ASGLSGTQETQY
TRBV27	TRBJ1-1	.	ASSLRRLTEAF
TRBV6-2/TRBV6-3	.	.	ASSDGPRTQY
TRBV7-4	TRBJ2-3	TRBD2	ASSQTAGGSTDTQY
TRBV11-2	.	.	ASSPQAYEQY
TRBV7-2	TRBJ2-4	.	ASSPRQGAKNIQY
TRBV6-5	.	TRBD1	ASSFRDRRAGTQF
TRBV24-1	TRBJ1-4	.	ATSDTYSGEKLF
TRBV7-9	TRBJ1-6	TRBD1	ASSAQGADNSPLH
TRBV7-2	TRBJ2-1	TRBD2	ASSYKREGRYEQF
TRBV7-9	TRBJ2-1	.	ASSSWTVSSYNEQF
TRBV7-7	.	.	ASSLNGRGETQY
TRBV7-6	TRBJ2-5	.	ASSLFLQETQY
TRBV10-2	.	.	ASSGTTKETQY
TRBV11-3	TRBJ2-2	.	ASNLGVDTGELF
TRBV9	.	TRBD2	ASSARGGTSGGYNEQF
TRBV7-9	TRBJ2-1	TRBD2	ASAPDSGGGNNEQF
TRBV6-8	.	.	ASGDYEQY
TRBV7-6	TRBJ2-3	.	ASTQITGSTDTQY
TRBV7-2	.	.	ASSLVRGGGETQY